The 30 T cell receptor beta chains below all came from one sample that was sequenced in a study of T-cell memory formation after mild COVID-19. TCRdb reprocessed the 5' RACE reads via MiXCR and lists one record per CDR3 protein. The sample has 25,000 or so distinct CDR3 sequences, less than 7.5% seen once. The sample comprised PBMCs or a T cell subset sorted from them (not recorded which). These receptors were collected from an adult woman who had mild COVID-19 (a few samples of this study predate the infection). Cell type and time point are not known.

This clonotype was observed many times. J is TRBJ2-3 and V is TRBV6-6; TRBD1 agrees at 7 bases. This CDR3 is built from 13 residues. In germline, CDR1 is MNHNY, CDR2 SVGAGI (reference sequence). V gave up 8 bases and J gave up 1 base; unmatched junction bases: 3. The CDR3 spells CASQDRRTDTQYF. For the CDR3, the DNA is TGTGCCAGCCAGGACAGGCGCACAGATACGCAGTATTTT.

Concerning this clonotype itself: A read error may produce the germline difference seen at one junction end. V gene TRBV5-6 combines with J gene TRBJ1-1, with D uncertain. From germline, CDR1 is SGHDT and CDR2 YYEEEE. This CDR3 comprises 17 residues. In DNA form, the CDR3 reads TGTGCCATCAGCGTTTACCTACGAACATCGCTGAACACTGAAGCTTTCTTT. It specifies CAISVYLRTSLNTEAFF.

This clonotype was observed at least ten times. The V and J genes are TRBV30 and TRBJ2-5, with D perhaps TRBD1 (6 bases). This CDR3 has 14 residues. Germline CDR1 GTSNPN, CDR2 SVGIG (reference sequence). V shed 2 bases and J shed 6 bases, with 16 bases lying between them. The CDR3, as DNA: TGTGCCTGGAGTAGAACGGACAGAGGCAAGACCCAGTACTTC. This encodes CAWSRTDRGKTQYF.

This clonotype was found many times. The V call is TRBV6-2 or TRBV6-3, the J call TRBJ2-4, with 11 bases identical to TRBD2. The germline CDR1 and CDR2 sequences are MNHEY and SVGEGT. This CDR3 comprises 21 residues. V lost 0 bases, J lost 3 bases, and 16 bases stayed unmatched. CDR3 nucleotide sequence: TGTGCCAGCAGTTACTCCCCCGCACTAGCGGGAGAGGTTCGAGGCAAAAACATTCAGTACTTC. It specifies CASSYSPALAGEVRGKNIQYF.

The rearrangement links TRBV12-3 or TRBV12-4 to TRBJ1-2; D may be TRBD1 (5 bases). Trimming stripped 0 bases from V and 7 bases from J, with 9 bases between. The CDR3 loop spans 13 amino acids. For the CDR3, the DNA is TGTGCCAGCAGTTTAGCCCGGGGGTCTGGCTACACCTTC. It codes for CASSLARGSGYTF.

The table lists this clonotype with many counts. In nucleotides, the CDR3 is TGTGCCAGCAGCTTGGGAGGGGAGAGTTATGACACTGAAGCTTTCTTT. Amino acids: CASSLGGESYDTEAFF. The chain recombines TRBV5-4 with TRBJ1-1; D is perhaps TRBD1 (5 bases). The germline V gene has CDR1 SGHNT and CDR2 YYREEE (reference sequence). Trimming cost V 0 bases and J 3 bases, with 15 bases left between them. The CDR3 extends over 16 amino acids.

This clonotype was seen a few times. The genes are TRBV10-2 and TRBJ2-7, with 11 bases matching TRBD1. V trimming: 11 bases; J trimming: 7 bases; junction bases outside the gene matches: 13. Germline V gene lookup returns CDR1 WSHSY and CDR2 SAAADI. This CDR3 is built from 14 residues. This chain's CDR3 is CAPREDRGPGEQYF. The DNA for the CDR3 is TGCGCCCCCCGAGAGGACAGGGGGCCGGGAGAGCAGTACTTC.

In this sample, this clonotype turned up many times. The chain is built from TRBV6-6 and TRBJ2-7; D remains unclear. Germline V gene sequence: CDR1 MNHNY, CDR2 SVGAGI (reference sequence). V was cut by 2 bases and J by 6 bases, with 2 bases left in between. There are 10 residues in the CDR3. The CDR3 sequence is CASSYGEQYF. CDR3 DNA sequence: TGTGCCAGCAGTTACGGCGAGCAGTACTTC.

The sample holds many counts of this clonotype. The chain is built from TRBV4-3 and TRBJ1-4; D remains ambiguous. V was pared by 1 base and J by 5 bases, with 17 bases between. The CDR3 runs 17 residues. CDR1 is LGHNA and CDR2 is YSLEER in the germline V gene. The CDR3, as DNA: TGCGCCAGCAGCCAAGGGTTTGGAGGTCCTGCGAATGAAAAACTGTTTTTT. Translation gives CASSQGFGGPANEKLFF.

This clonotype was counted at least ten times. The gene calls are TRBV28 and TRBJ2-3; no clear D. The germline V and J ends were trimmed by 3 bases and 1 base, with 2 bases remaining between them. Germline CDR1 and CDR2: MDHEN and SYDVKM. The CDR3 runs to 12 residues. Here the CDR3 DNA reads TGTGCCAGCAGTTTGCGCACAGATACGCAGTATTTT. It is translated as CASSLRTDTQYF.

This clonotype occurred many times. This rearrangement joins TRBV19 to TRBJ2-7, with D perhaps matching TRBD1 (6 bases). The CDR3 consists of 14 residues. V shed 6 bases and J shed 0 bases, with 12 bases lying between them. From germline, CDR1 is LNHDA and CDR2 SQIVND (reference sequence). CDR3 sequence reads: CASRRDKSSYEQYF. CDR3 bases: TGTGCCAGTAGACGGGACAAATCCTCCTACGAGCAGTACTTC.

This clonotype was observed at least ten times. CDR3 in amino acids: CASSQERYSYEQYF. The CDR3 region has the DNA TGCGCCAGCAGCCAAGAGAGGTATTCCTACGAGCAGTACTTC. This chain connects TRBV4-3 to TRBJ2-7; D remains unclear. The length of the CDR3 is 14 residues. Germline lookup yields CDR1 LGHNA and CDR2 YSLEER. The V gene lost 0 bases and the J gene lost 1 base, with 7 bases spanning the gap.

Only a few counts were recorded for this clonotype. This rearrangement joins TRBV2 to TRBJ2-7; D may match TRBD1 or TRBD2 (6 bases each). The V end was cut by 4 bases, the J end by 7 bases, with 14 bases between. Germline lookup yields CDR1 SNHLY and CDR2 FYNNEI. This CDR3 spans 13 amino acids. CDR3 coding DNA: TGTGCCAGCAGTGGTATGGGGGGCTGGGAGCAGTACTTC. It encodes CASSGMGGWEQYF. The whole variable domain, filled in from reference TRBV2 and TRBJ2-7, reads EPEVTQTPSHQVTQMGQEVILRCVPISNHLYFYWYRQILGQKVEFLVSFYNNEISEKSEIFDDQFSVERPDGSNFTLKIRSTKLEDSAMYFCASSGMGGWEQYFGPGTRLTVT.

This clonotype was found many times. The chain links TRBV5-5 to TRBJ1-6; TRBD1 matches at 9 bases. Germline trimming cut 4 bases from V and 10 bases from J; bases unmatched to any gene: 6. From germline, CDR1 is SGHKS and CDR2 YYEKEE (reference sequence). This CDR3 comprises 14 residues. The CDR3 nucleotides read TGTGCCAGCAGCCCGGGACAGGGCAGGTCACCCCTCCACTTT. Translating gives CASSPGQGRSPLHF.

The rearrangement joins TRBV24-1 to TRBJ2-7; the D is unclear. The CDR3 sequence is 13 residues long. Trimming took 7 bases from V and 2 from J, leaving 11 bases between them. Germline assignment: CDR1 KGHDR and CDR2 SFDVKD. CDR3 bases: TGTGCCACCAGCCCGACTTCTACCTACGAGCAGTACTTC. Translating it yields CATSPTSTYEQYF.

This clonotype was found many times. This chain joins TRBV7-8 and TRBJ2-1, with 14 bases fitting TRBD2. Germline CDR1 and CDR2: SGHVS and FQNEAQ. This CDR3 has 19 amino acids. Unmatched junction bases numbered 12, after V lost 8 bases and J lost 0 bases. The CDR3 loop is CASGGPGLAGATSYNEQFF. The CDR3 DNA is TGTGCCAGCGGGGGCCCGGGACTAGCGGGAGCTACCTCCTACAATGAGCAGTTCTTC.

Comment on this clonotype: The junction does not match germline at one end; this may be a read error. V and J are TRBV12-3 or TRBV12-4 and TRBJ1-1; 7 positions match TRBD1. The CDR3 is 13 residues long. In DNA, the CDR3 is TGTGCCAGCAGTTCTCAGGGGGGGGGTGAAGATTTCTTT. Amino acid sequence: CASSSQGGGEDFF.

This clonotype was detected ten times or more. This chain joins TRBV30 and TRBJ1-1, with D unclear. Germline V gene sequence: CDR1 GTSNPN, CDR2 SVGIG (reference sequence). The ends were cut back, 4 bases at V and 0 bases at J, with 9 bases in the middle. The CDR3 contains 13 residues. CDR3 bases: TGTGCCTGGACCATTTTATTGAACACTGAAGCTTTCTTT. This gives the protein CAWTILLNTEAFF.

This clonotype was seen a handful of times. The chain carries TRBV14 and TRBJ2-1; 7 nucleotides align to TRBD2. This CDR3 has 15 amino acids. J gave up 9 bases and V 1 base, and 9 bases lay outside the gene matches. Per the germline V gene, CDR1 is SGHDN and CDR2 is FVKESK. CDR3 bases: TGTGCCAGCAGCCAAGGACGGGGATGGGGGGGTGAGCAGTTCTTC. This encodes CASSQGRGWGGEQFF.

This CDR3 is CATSPASGGADTQYF. CDR3 nucleotides: TGTGCCACCAGTCCTGCTAGCGGGGGGGCAGATACGCAGTATTTT. V usage is TRBV24-1 and J usage is TRBJ2-3; 12 bases are shared with TRBD2. The germline CDR1 and CDR2 sequences are KGHDR and SFDVKD. After removal of 6 bases from V and 4 bases from J, the junction contained 4 bases not matched to a gene. The length of the CDR3 is 15 residues.

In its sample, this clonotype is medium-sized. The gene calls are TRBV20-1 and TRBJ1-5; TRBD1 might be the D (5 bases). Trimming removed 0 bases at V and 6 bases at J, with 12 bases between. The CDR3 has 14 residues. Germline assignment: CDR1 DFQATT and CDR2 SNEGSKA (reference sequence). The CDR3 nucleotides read TGCAGTGCTAGAGATTCGGCAGGGACTCAGCCCCAGCATTTT. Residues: CSARDSAGTQPQHF.

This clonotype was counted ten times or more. CDR3 loop: CASSNSPAALVTQHF. The DNA of the CDR3 is TGTGCCAGTAGTAATTCCCCCGCAGCTCTTGTGACCCAGCATTTT. The rearrangement links TRBV19 to TRBJ1-5; no clear D. The V gene's germline CDR1 is LNHDA and CDR2 SQIVND (reference sequence). The V end lost 4 bases, the J end lost 11 bases, and 21 bases lay between the germline ends. CDR3 length: 15 residues.

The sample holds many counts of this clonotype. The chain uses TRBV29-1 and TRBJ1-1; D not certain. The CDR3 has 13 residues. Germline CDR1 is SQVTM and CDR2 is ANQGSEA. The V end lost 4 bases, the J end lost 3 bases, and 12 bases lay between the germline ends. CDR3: CSVVKGGDTEAFF. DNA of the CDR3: TGCAGCGTTGTTAAAGGCGGGGACACTGAAGCTTTCTTT.

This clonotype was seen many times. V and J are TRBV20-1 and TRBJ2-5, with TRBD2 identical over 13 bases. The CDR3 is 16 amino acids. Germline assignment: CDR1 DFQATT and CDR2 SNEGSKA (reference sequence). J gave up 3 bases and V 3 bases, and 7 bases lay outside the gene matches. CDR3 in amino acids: CSARPSGLAGKETQYF. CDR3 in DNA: TGCAGTGCTAGGCCCTCGGGACTAGCGGGAAAAGAGACCCAGTACTTC.

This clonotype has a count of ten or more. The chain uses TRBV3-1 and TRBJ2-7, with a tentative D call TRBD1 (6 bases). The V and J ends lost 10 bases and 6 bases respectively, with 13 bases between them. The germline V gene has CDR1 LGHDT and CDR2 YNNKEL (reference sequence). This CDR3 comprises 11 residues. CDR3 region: CATTRGSEQYF. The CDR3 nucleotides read TGTGCCACAACCAGGGGTTCCGAGCAGTACTTC.

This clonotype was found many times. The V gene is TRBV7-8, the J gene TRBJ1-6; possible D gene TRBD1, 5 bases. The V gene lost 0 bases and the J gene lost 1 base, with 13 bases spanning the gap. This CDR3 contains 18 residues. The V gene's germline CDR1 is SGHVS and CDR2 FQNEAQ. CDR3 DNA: TGTGCCAGCAGCTTAGCAAGGCGACAGAGTTCCTATAATTCACCCCTCCACTTT. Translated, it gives CASSLARRQSSYNSPLHF.

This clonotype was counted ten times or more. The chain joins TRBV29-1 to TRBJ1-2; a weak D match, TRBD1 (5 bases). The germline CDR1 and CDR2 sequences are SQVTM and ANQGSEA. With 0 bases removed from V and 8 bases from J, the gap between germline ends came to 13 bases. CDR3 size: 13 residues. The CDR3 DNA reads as TGCAGCGTTGAAGATCTTCACCAGGGAGGCTACACCTTC. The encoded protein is CSVEDLHQGGYTF.

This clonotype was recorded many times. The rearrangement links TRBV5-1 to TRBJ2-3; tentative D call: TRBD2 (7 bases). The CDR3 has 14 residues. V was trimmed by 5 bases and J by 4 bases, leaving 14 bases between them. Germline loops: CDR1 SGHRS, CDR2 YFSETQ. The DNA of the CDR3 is TGCGCCAGCAGGTCGCAGGGGAGGGCAGATACGCAGTATTTT. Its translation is CASRSQGRADTQYF.

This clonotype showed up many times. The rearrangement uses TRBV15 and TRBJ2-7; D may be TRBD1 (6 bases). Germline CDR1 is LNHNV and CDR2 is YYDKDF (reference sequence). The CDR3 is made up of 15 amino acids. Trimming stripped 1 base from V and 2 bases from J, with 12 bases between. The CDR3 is CATSRARGLTYEQYF. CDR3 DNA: TGTGCCACCAGCAGAGCAAGGGGGTTGACCTACGAGCAGTACTTC.

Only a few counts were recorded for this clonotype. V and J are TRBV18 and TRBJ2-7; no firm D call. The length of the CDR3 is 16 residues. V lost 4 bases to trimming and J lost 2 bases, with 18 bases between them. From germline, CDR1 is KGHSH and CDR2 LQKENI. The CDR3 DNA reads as TGTGCCAGCTCACAATGGTCCAGAGACTCTACCTACGAGCAGTACTTC. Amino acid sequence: CASSQWSRDSTYEQYF. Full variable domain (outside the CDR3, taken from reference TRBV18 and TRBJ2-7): NAGVMQNPRHLVRRRGQEARLRCSPMKGHSHVYWYRQLPEEGLKFMVYLQKENIIDESGMPKERFSAEFPKEGPSILRIQQVVRGDSAAYFCASSQWSRDSTYEQYFGPGTRLTVT.